These 11 T cell receptor beta chains originate from one sample sequenced in a study of T-cell memory formation after mild COVID-19. TCRdb processed the 5' RACE reads anew with MiXCR; each CDR3 protein has one entry. The sample includes around 140,000 distinct CDR3 sequences, around 25% seen only once; the top ten take approximately 24%. Sequencing was carried out using PBMCs or a T cell subset sorted from them (not recorded which). These receptors came from an adult woman who had mild COVID-19 (a few samples of this study predate the infection). Cell type and time point are not known.

This clonotype was picked up a small number of times. The chain employs TRBV4-2 and TRBJ2-7; D gene uncertain. Germline CDR1 and CDR2: LGHNA and YNFKEQ. The CDR3 covers 13 residues. Deletions cut 1 base from V and 3 bases from J, with 7 bases between. The CDR3 loop is CASSQGWGYEQYF. The CDR3, as DNA: TGTGCCAGCAGCCAAGGATGGGGCTACGAGCAGTACTTC.

This clonotype was detected a few times. This sequence joins TRBV12-3 or TRBV12-4 and TRBJ2-7, with unresolved D. Trimming removed 3 bases from V and 0 bases from J, with 6 bases in between. The CDR3 consists of 13 residues. For the CDR3, the DNA is TGTGCCAGCAGTTTCACGAGCTCCTACGAGCAGTACTTC. This sequence encodes CASSFTSSYEQYF.

This sequence joins TRBV30 and TRBJ1-2; TRBD1 is a possible D gene (5 bases). The CDR3 is made up of 13 amino acids. V was trimmed by 1 base and J by 5 bases, leaving 11 bases between them. Germline lookup yields CDR1 GTSNPN and CDR2 SVGIG (reference sequence). CDR3: CAWSETVSYGYTF. As DNA, the CDR3 is TGTGCCTGGAGTGAGACAGTCTCGTATGGCTACACCTTC.

This clonotype was observed a few times. V is TRBV11-2 and J is TRBJ2-7; 10 positions match TRBD2. CDR1 and CDR2 (germline): SGHAT, FQNNGV. The CDR3 runs 19 residues. Germline trimming cut 0 bases from V and 2 bases from J; bases unmatched to any gene: 13. The CDR3 loop reads CASSLDALAGVSAPYEQYF. DNA of the CDR3: TGTGCCAGCAGCTTAGATGCGCTAGCGGGAGTCTCTGCTCCCTACGAGCAGTACTTC.

This chain links TRBV7-3 with TRBJ2-1, with 7 positions matching TRBD2. Per germline, CDR1 SGHTA and CDR2 FQGTGA. Losses at the gene ends were 5 bases for V and 4 bases for J; bases not matched to a gene: 8. The CDR3 sequence is 15 residues long. Here the CDR3 DNA reads TGTGCCAGCAGCCCCTCGGGGGGTGGGTACAATGAGCAGTTCTTC. As protein: CASSPSGGGYNEQFF.

The CDR3 DNA reads as TGTGCCAGCAGTGGGATAGCGGGTATAAACTATGGCTACACCTTC. Its translation: CASSGIAGINYGYTF. The chain joins TRBV27 to TRBJ1-2; D not certain. Per germline, CDR1 MNHEY and CDR2 SMNVEV (reference sequence). Trimming removed 5 bases at V and 2 bases at J, with 15 bases between. This CDR3 contains 15 residues.

This clonotype has more than one count but fewer than ten. The chain employs TRBV7-6 and TRBJ2-3; D perhaps matches TRBD1 (6 bases). V dropped 1 base and J dropped 1 base, with 9 bases sitting between them. The CDR3 is made up of 15 amino acids. Germline V lookup: CDR1 SGHVS, CDR2 FNYEAQ. The CDR3 here is CASSLGWGRTDTQYF. The CDR3 DNA is TGTGCCAGCAGCTTAGGGTGGGGGCGCACAGATACGCAGTATTTT.

The J gene is TRBJ2-7, the V gene TRBV4-1; either TRBD1 or TRBD2 may fit D (5 bases each). CDR3 length equals 14 residues. V was clipped by 1 base and J by 5 bases, with 12 bases between them. Per germline, CDR1 MGHRA and CDR2 YSYEKL. The CDR3 is CASSQGLQDDEQYF. CDR3 DNA: TGCGCCAGCAGCCAAGGACTACAGGACGACGAGCAGTACTTC.

The chain is built from TRBV12-3 or TRBV12-4 and TRBJ2-1; 9 nucleotides align to TRBD1. The CDR3 spans 15 residues. Trimming at V came to 5 bases and at J to 2 bases, leaving 4 bases not matched to a gene. CDR3 region: CASSHGTGTYNEQFF. The CDR3 DNA sequence: TGTGCCAGCAGTCATGGGACAGGGACCTACAATGAGCAGTTCTTC.

CDR3 protein: CAWGRGQNTEAFF. The CDR3 DNA follows: TGTGCCTGGGGCAGGGGCCAGAACACTGAAGCTTTCTTT. The V call is TRBV30, the J call TRBJ1-1, with D possibly being TRBD1 (6 bases). V was shortened by 5 bases and J by 1 base, with 11 bases between the two germline ends. Looked up from germline, CDR1 is GTSNPN and CDR2 is SVGIG (reference sequence). CDR3 length: 13 residues.

A single count supports this clonotype. The rearrangement joins TRBV7-6 to TRBJ2-3; D not resolved. The CDR3 totals 14 residues. Trimming pared 0 bases from V and 0 bases from J, leaving 4 bases between. Per the germline V gene, CDR1 is SGHVS and CDR2 is FNYEAQ. CDR3 sequence: CASSLATSTDTQYF. CDR3 nucleotide sequence: TGTGCCAGCAGCTTAGCAACGAGCACAGATACGCAGTATTTT. The complete variable domain, with remaining parts taken from reference TRBV7-6 and TRBJ2-3, reads GAGVSQSPRYKVTKRGQDVALRCDPISGHVSLYWYRQALGQGPEFLTYFNYEAQQDKSGLPNDRFSAERPEGSISTLTIQRTEQRDSAMYRCASSLATSTDTQYFGPGTRLTVL.